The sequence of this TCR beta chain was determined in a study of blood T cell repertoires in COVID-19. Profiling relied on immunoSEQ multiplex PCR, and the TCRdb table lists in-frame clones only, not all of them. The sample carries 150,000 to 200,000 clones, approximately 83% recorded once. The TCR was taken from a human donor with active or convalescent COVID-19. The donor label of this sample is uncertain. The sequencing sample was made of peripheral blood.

The CDR3: CSVDGTGGDFGGYTF. For the CDR3, the DNA is TGCAGCGTTGACGGGACAGGGGGCGATTTCGGGGGCTACACCTTC. The chain uses TRBV29-1 and TRBJ1-2, with 12 bases matching TRBD1. Trimming at V came to 3 bases and at J to 8 bases, leaving 10 bases not matched to a gene. Germline-derived CDR1 and CDR2 are SQVTM and ANQGSEA. There are 15 residues in the CDR3.